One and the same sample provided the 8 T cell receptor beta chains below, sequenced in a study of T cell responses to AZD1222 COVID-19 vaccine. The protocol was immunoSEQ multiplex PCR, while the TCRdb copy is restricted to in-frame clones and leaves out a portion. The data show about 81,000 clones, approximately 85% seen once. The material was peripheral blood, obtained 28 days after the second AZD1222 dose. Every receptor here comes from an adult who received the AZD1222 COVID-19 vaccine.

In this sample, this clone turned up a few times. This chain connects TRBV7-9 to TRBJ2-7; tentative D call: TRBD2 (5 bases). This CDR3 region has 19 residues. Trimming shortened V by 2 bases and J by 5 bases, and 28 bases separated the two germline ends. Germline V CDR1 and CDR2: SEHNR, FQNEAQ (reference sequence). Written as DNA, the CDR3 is TGTGCCAGCAGCTTAAGCGCAGAAGCGGCCTCCCTATGGAGTAACGAGCAGTACTTC. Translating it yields CASSLSAEAASLWSNEQYF.

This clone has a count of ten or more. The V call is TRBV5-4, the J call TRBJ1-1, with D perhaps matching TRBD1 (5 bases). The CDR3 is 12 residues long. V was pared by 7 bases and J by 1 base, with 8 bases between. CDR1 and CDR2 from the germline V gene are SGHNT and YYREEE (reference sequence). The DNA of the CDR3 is TGTGCCAGCTATCAGGGGAACACTGAAGCTTTCTTT. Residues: CASYQGNTEAFF.

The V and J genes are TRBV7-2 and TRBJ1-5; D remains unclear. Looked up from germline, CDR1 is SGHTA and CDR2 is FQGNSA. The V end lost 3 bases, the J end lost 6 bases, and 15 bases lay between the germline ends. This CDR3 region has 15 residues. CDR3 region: CASSFSSGFGQPQHF. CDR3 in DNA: TGTGCCAGCAGCTTTTCTTCTGGGTTTGGTCAGCCCCAGCATTTT.

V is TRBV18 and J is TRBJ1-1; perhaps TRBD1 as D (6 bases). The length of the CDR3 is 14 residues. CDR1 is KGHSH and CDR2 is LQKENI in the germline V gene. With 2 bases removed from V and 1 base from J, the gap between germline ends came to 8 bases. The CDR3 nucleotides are TGTGCCAGCTCACCAGGACAGCAGAACACTGAAGCTTTCTTT. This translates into CASSPGQQNTEAFF.

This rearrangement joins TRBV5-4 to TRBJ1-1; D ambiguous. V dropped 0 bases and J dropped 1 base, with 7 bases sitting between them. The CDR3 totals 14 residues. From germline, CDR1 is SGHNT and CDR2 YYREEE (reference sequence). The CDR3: CASSLGRTNTEAFF. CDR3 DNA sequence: TGTGCCAGCAGCTTGGGGAGAACGAACACTGAAGCTTTCTTT.

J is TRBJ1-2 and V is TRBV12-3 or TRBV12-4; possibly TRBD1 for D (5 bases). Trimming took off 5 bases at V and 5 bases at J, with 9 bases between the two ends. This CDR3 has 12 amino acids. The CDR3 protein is CASSPEGYGYTF. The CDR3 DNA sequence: TGTGCCAGCAGTCCCGAGGGGTATGGCTACACCTTC.

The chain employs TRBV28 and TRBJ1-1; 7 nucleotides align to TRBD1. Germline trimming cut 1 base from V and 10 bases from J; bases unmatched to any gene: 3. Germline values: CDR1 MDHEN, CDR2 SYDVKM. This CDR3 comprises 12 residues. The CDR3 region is CASSLYAGGAFF. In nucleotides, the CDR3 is TGTGCCAGCAGTTTATACGCAGGGGGAGCTTTCTTT.

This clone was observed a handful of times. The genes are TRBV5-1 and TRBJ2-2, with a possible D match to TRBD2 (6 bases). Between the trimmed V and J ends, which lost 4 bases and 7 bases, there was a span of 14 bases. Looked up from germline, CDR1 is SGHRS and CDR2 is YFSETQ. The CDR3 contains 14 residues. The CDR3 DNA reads TGCGCCAGCAGCCCCGTCGGGGGTAACGGGGAGCTGTTTTTT. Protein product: CASSPVGGNGELFF.